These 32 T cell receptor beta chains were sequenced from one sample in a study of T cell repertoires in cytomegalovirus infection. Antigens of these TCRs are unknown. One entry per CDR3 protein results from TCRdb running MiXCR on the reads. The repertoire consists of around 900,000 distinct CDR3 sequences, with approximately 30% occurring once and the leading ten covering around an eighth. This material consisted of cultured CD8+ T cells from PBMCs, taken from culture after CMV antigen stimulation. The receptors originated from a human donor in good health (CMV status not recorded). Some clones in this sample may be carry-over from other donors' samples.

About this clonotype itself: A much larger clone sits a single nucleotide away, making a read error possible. The CDR3 is CAGSLISPWDITYNEQFF. The CDR3 coding sequence is TGTGCCGGCAGCTTAATCTCCCCGTGGGACATAACGTACAATGAGCAGTTCTTC. The J gene is TRBJ2-1, the V gene TRBV7-2, with a weak D call TRBD1 (6 bases). CDR1 is SGHTA and CDR2 is FQGNSA in the germline V gene. The CDR3 runs to 18 residues.

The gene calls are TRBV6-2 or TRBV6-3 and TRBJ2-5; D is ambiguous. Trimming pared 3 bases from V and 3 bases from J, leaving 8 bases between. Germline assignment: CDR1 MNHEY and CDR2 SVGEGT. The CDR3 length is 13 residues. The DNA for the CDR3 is TGTGCCAGCAGTTATCCCTGGGAAGAGACCCAGTACTTC. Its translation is CASSYPWEETQYF.

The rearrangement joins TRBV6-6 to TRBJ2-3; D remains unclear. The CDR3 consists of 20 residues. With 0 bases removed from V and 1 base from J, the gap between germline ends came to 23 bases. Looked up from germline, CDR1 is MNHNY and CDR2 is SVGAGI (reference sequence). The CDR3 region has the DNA TGTGCCAGCAGTTACTCGGTAATGGCAGTGGGATCCGTCGGCACAGATACGCAGTATTTT. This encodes CASSYSVMAVGSVGTDTQYF.

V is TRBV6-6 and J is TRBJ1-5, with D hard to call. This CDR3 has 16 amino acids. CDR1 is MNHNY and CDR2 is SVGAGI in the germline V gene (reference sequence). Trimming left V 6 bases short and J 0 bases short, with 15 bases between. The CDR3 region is CASRPDGYLSNQPQHF. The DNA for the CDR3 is TGTGCCAGCAGACCCGACGGATATCTTAGCAATCAGCCCCAGCATTTT.

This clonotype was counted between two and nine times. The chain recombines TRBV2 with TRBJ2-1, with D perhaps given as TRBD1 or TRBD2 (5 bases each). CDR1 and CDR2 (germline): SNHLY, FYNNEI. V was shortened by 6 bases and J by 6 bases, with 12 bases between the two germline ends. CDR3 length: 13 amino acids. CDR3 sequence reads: CASSAGRANEQFF. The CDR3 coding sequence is TGTGCCAGCAGCGCGGGCAGGGCCAATGAGCAGTTCTTC.

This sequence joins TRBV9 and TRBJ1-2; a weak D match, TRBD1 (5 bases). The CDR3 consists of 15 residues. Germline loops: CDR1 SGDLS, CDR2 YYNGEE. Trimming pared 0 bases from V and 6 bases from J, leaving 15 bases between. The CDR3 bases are TGTGCCAGCAGCGTAGGAGGCAGGGAAGGTCATGGCTACACCTTC. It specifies CASSVGGREGHGYTF.

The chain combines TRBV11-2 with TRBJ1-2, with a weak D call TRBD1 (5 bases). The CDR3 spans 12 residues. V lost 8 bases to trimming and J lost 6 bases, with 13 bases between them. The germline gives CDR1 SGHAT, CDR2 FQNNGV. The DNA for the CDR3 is TGTGCCAGCCACTCAGGCAGGGATGGCTACACCTTC. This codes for CASHSGRDGYTF.

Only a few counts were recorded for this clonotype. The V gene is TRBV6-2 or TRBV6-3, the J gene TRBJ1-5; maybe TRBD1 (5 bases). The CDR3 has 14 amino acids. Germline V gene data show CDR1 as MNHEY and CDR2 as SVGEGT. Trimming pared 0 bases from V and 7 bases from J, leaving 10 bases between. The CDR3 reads CASSYSPGTQPQHF. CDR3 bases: TGTGCCAGCAGTTACTCGCCAGGGACCCAGCCCCAGCATTTT.

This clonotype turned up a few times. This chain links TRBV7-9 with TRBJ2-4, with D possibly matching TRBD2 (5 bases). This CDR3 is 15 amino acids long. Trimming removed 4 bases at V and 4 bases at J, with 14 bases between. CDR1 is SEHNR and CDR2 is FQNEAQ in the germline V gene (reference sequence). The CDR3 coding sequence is TGTGCCAGCAGCTCCGAGGGCCTAGATAAAAACATTCAGTACTTC. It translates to CASSSEGLDKNIQYF.

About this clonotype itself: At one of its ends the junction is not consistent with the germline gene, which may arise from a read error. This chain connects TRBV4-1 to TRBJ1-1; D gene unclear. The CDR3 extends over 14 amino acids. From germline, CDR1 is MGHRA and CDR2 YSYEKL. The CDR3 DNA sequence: TGTGCCAGCAGCCAAGAGGGCAGTCTGCCGGAAGCTTTCTTT. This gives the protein CASSQEGSLPEAFF.

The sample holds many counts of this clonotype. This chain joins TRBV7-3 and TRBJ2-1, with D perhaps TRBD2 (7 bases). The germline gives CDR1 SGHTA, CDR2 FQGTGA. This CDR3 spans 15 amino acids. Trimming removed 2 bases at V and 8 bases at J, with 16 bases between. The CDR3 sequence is CASSLVGGPSDEQFF. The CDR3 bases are TGTGCCAGCAGCTTAGTCGGGGGGCCTAGCGATGAGCAGTTCTTC.

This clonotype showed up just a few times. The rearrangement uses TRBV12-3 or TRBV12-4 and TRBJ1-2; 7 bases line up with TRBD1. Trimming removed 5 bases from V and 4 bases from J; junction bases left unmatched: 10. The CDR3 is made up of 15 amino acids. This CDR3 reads CASSPGQPAVYGYTF. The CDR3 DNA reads TGTGCCAGCAGTCCGGGACAGCCGGCCGTCTATGGCTACACCTTC.

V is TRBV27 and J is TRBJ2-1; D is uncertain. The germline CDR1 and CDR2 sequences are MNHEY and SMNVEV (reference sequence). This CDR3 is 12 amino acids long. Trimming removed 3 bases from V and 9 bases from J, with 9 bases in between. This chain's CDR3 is CASSFYPGEQFF. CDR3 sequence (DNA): TGTGCCAGCAGTTTCTACCCCGGTGAGCAGTTCTTC.

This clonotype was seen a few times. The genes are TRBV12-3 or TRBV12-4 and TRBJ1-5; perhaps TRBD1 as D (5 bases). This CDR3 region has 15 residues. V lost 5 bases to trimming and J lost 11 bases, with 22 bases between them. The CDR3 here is CASSPEQWGSLTQHF. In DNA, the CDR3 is TGTGCCAGCAGTCCGGAACAGTGGGGGAGTTTGACCCAGCATTTT.

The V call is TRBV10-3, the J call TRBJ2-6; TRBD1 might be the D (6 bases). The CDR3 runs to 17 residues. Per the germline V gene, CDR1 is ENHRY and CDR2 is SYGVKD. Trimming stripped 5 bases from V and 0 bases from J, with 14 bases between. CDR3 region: CAISQTGQYSGANVLTF. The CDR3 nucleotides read TGTGCCATCAGTCAAACCGGACAGTACTCTGGGGCCAACGTCCTGACTTTC.

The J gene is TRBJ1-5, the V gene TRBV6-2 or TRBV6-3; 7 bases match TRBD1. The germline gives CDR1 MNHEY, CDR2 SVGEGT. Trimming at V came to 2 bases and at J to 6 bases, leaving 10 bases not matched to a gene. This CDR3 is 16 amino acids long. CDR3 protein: CASSYLSTGWGQPQHF. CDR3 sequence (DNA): TGTGCCAGCAGTTACCTCTCGACAGGGTGGGGTCAGCCCCAGCATTTT.

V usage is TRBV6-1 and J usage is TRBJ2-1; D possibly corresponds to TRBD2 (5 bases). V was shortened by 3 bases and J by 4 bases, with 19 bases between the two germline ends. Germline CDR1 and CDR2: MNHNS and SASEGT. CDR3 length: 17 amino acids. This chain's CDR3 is CASSDPGERFGYNEQFF. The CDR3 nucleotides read TGTGCCAGCAGTGACCCAGGAGAGCGGTTCGGATACAATGAGCAGTTCTTC.

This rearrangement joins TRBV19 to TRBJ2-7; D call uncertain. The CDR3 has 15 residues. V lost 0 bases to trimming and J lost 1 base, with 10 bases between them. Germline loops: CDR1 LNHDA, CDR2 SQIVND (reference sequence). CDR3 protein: CASSIDPTPSYEQYF. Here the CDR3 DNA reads TGTGCCAGTAGTATAGATCCCACACCGTCCTACGAGCAGTACTTC.

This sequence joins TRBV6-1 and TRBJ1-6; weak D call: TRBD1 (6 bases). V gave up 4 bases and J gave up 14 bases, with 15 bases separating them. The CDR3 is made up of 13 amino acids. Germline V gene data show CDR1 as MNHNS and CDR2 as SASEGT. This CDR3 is CASSALQGPSLHF. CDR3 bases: TGTGCCAGCAGTGCCCTACAGGGTCCGTCCCTCCACTTT.

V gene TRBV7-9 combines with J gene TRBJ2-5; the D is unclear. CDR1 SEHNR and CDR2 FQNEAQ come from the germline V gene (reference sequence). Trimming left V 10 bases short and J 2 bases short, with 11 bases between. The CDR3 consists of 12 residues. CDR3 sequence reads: CATEVNQETQYF. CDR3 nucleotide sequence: TGTGCCACCGAGGTAAATCAAGAGACCCAGTACTTC. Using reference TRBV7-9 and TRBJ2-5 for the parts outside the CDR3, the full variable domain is DTGVSQNPRHKITKRGQNVTFRCDPISEHNRLYWYRQTLGQGPEFLTYFQNEAQLEKSRLLSDRFSAERPKGSFSTLEIQRTEQGDSAMYLCATEVNQETQYFGPGTRLLVL.

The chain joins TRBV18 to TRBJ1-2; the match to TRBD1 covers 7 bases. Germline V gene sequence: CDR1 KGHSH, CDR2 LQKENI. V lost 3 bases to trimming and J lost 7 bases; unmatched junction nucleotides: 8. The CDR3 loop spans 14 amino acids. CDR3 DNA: TGTGCCAGCTCACCGGTGGACAGGTGGGCTGGCTACACCTTC. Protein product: CASSPVDRWAGYTF. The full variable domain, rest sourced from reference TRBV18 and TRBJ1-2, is NAGVMQNPRHLVRRRGQEARLRCSPMKGHSHVYWYRQLPEEGLKFMVYLQKENIIDESGMPKERFSAEFPKEGPSILRIQQVVRGDSAAYFCASSPVDRWAGYTFGSGTRLTVV.

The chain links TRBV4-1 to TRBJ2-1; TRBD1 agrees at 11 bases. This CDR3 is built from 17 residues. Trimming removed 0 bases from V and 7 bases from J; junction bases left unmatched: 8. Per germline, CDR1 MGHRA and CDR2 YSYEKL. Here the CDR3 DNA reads TGCGCCAGCAGCCAAGATAGGCGGGACAGGGGGGTAAATGAGCAGTTCTTC. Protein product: CASSQDRRDRGVNEQFF.

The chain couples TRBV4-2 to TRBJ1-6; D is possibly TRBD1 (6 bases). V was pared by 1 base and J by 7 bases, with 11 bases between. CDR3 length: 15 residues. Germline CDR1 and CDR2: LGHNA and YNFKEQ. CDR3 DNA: TGTGCCAGCAGCCAAGTCGGGACACAGAATTCACCCCTCCACTTT. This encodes CASSQVGTQNSPLHF.

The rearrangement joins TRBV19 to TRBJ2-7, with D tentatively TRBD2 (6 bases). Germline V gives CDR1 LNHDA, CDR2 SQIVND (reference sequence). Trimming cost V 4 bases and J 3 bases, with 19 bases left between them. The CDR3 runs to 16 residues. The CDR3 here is CASSTLEEGRRYEQYV. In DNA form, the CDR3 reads TGTGCCAGTAGTACGTTGGAGGAGGGACGGCGCTACGAGCAGTACGTC.

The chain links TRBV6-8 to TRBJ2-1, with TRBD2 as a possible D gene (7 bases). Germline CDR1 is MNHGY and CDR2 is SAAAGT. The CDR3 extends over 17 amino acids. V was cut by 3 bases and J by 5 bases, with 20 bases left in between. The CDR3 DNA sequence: TGTGCCAGCAGTTATGGGGGGGGCTATGGAAGAAACAATGAGCAGTTCTTC. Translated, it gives CASSYGGGYGRNNEQFF.

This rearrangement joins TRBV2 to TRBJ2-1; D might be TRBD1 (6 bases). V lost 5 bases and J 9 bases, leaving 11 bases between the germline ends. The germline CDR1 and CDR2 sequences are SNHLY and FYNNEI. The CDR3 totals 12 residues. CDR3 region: CASSPGVGEQFF. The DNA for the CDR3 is TGTGCCAGCAGTCCAGGGGTGGGTGAGCAGTTCTTC.

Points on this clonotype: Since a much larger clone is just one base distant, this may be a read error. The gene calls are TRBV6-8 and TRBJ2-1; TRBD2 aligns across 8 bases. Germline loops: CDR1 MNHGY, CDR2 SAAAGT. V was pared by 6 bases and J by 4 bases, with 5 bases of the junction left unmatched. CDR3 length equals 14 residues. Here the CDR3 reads CASSGGAEYNEQFF. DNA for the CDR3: TGTGCCAGCAGCGGGGGGGCCGAATACAATGAGCAGTTCTTC.

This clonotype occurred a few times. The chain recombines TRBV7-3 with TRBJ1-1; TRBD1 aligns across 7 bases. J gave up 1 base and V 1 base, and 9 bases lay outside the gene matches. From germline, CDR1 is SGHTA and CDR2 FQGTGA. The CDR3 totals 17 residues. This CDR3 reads CASSLKGGDSSNTEAFF. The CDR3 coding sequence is TGTGCCAGCAGCTTAAAGGGGGGGGACAGTTCGAACACTGAAGCTTTCTTT.

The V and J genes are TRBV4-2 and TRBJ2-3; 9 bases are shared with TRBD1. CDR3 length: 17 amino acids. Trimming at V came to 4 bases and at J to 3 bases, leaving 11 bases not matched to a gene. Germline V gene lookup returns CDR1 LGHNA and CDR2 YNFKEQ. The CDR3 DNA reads TGTGCCAGCAGCCCGGGTTCCGGGACAGGGAGGACAGATACGCAGTATTTT. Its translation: CASSPGSGTGRTDTQYF.

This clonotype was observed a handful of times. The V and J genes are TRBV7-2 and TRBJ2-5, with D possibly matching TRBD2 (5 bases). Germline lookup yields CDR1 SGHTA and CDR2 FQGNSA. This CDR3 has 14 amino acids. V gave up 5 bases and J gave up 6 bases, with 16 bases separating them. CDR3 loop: CASSLDEGGKTQYF. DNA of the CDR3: TGTGCCAGCAGCCTAGATGAGGGTGGGAAGACCCAGTACTTC.

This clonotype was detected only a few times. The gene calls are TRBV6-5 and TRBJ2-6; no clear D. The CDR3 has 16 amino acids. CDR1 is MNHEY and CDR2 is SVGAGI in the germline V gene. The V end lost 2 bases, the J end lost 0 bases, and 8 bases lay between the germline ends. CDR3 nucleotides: TGTGCCAGCAGTTACCCCCTGACCTCTGGGGCCAACGTCCTGACTTTC. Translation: CASSYPLTSGANVLTF.

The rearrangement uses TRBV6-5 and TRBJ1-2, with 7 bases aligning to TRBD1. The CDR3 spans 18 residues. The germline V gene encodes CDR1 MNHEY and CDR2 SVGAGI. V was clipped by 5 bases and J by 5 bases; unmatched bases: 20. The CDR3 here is CASSAQGTFGYLEYGYTF. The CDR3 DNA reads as TGTGCCAGCAGTGCACAGGGGACCTTTGGGTATCTCGAATATGGCTACACCTTC.